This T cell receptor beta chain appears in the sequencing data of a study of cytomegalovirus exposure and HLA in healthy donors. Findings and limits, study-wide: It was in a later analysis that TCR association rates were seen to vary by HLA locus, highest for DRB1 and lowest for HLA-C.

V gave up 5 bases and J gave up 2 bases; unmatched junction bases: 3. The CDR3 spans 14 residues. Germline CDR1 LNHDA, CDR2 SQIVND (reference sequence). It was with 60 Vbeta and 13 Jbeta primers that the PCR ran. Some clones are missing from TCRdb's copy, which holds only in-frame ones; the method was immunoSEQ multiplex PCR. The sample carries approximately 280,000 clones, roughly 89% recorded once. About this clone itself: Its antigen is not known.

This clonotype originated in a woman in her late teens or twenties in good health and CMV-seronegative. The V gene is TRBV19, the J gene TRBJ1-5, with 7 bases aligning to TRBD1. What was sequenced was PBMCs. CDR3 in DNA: TGTGCCAGTAGTTACAGGGGTGGCAATCAGCCCCAGCATTTT. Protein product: CASSYRGGNQPQHF.